The rows below give T cell receptor beta chains drawn from one sample of a study of CXCR3-negative and CXCR3-positive naive CD8 T cells. TCRdb re-called the 5' RACE reads and shows each CDR3 protein once, DNA omitted. This table lists 43,000 or so distinct CDR3 sequences. Sequencing was carried out using memory CD8+ T cells from blood. The source of these receptors is a human donor in good health. Some clones in this sample may be carry-over from other donors' samples. Both conserved end residues are part of each CDR3. Size tells how often a clone was seen (once, few, many) or the class of an expanded clone, and some rows leave it out.

clone_size j_call v_call cdr3_aa
- TRBJ2-2 TRBV19 CASIRDTGELFF
- TRBJ2-7 TRBV20-1 CSAIFGQGAWSYEQYF
- TRBJ2-5 TRBV7-9 CASSSPTGERETQYF
- TRBJ1-1 TRBV7-8 CASSYMGRNTEAFF
- TRBJ2-1 TRBV7-2 CASSPLDRESYNEQFF
- TRBJ2-2 TRBV20-1 CSARVTGSDTGELFF
- TRBJ1-1 TRBV7-9 CASSLLLGGRSTEAFF
- TRBJ2-7 TRBV6-5 CASSYGLGDEQYF
- TRBJ1-6 TRBV9 CASSPDINLISPLHF
- TRBJ1-2 TRBV12-3/TRBV12-4 CASSLAGTSNYGYTF
- TRBJ1-2 TRBV4-1 CASSLGPLMGYTF
- TRBJ1-1 TRBV12-3/TRBV12-4 CASSWASEAFF
- TRBJ1-3 TRBV29-1 CSVHGIDSGNTIYF
- TRBJ1-1 TRBV12-3/TRBV12-4 CASSPGGNTEAFF
- TRBJ1-4 TRBV28 CASRDRDTANEKLFF
- TRBJ2-7 TRBV4-3 CASSQDASGGNEQYF
- TRBJ1-2 TRBV7-2 CASNSQDNYGYTF
- TRBJ1-1 TRBV18 CASSPPSGRGNTEAFF
- TRBJ2-4 TRBV3-1 CASSQDPRIAAKNIQYF
- TRBJ2-2 TRBV7-9 CASSSSSQPTGELFF
- TRBJ2-5 TRBV15 CATSPAGAQETQYF
- TRBJ2-5 TRBV9 CASSVTSGGAGETQYF
- TRBJ2-1 TRBV29-1 CSVGLEINEQFF
- TRBJ2-5 TRBV5-6 CASSRAGAGKETQYF
medium-sized TRBJ2-1 TRBV20-1 CSARLGEADYNEQFF
- TRBJ2-2 TRBV6-4 CASSDSPGETGELFF
- TRBJ2-5 TRBV5-6 CASSTGTSTKLETQYF
- TRBJ2-5 TRBV28 CASSSTGEKETQYF
- TRBJ2-1 TRBV7-3 CASSVQGASYNEQFF
- TRBJ2-7 TRBV6-6 CASSYSEQGGYEQYF
- TRBJ2-7 TRBV27 CASSSWDSSYEQYF
- TRBJ2-1 TRBV7-9 CASSFPGQGYNEQFF
- TRBJ1-5 TRBV6-4 CASTGAIAGQPQHF
- TRBJ1-1 TRBV7-9 CASSIGQNEAFF
- TRBJ2-7 TRBV28 CASSLTVPYEQYF
- TRBJ2-1 TRBV19 CASSPTGDPYNEQFF
- TRBJ1-6 TRBV4-3 CASSQTLTGGQWNSPLHF
- TRBJ2-5 TRBV9 CASSVGGTYQETQYF
- TRBJ2-4 TRBV15 CATSQGEQNIQYF
- TRBJ2-5 TRBV2 CASSETSGGAQETQYF
- TRBJ2-4 TRBV19 CASSGSGTLRNIQYF
- TRBJ2-3 TRBV29-1 CSVEETGGPTDTQYF
- TRBJ2-1 TRBV7-2 CASSFLSGGVNEQFF
- TRBJ2-3 TRBV9 CASSVSGGLDTQYF
- TRBJ2-1 TRBV29-1 CAGSSYNEQFF
- TRBJ2-7 TRBV20-1 CSAPDREGREQYF